Listed here are 17 T cell receptor beta chains from one sample, sequenced in a study of T-cell memory formation after mild COVID-19. TCRdb re-called the 5' RACE reads with MiXCR, one entry per CDR3 protein. Seen here are about 360,000 distinct CDR3 sequences, approximately 15% observed once, and the top ten hold approximately 20%. The sample was PBMCs or a T cell subset sorted from them (not recorded which). These receptors were obtained from a man between 18 and 29 years old who had mild COVID-19 (a few samples of this study predate the infection). Cell type and time point are not known.

This clonotype has ten or more counts. V gene TRBV5-1 combines with J gene TRBJ2-7, with 7 bases fitting TRBD1. There are 13 residues in the CDR3. CDR1 and CDR2 (germline): SGHRS, YFSETQ. V was clipped by 4 bases and J by 2 bases; unmatched bases: 3. The CDR3: CASSPGTAYEQYF. The CDR3 DNA reads TGCGCCAGCAGCCCTGGGACAGCCTACGAGCAGTACTTC. The variable domain in full, with the rest retrieved from reference TRBV5-1 and TRBJ2-7, is KAGVTQTPRYLIKTRGQQVTLSCSPISGHRSVSWYQQTPGQGLQFLFEYFSETQRNKGNFPGRFSGRQFSNSRSEMNVSTLELGDSALYLCASSPGTAYEQYFGPGTRLTVT.

The chain has TRBV29-1 and TRBJ1-2; no definite D call. Germline lookup yields CDR1 SQVTM and CDR2 ANQGSEA. The CDR3 has 12 amino acids. V lost 0 bases and J 12 bases, leaving 14 bases between the germline ends. CDR3 protein: CSVEDRRRGHTF. CDR3 bases: TGCAGCGTTGAAGATCGGCGGAGAGGCCACACCTTC. The full variable domain, completed using reference TRBV29-1 and TRBJ1-2, is SAVISQKPSRDICQRGTSLTIQCQVDSQVTMMFWYRQQPGQSLTLIATANQGSEATYESGFVIDKFPISRPNLTFSTLTVSNMSPEDSSIYLCSVEDRRRGHTFGSGTRLTVV.

This clonotype was seen repeatedly, ten times or more. For the CDR3, the DNA is TGCGCCAGCAGCGGGGCCGGCGGGCTGGATACGCAGTATTTT. Translating it yields CASSGAGGLDTQYF. This sequence joins TRBV10-2 and TRBJ2-3; D tentatively reads TRBD1 or TRBD2 (5 bases each). V dropped 6 bases and J dropped 6 bases, with 16 bases sitting between them. CDR1 and CDR2 from the germline V gene are WSHSY and SAAADI. This CDR3 contains 14 residues.

This clonotype was found a few times. The V gene is TRBV6-2 or TRBV6-3, the J gene TRBJ2-5; TRBD1 agrees at 7 bases. J gave up 4 bases and V 6 bases, and 5 bases lay outside the gene matches. Germline V gene data show CDR1 as MNHEY and CDR2 as SVGEGT. CDR3 length equals 13 residues. In DNA, the CDR3 is TGTGCCAGCAGGGCCACAGGGGCAGAGACCCAGTACTTC. Amino acids: CASRATGAETQYF.

V is TRBV6-5 and J is TRBJ2-1, with a weak D call TRBD2 (5 bases). The germline V and J ends were trimmed by 0 bases and 0 bases, with 15 bases remaining between them. The CDR3 is 18 residues long. Germline values: CDR1 MNHEY, CDR2 SVGAGI. The CDR3 reads CASSYSLVSASSYNEQFF. The CDR3, as DNA: TGTGCCAGCAGTTACTCGTTAGTTAGCGCGAGCTCCTACAATGAGCAGTTCTTC.

The CDR3 nucleotides are TGTGCCAGCAGCTTCCCAGGGGGGCTAGCCAAAAACATTCAGTACTTC. Protein sequence: CASSFPGGLAKNIQYF. This rearrangement joins TRBV7-2 to TRBJ2-4; D possibly corresponds to TRBD1 (7 bases). Germline lookup yields CDR1 SGHTA and CDR2 FQGNSA. CDR3 size: 16 residues. Between the trimmed V and J ends, which lost 3 bases and 0 bases, there was a span of 12 bases.

The CDR3 region has the DNA TGCAGCACGAGGGGCATCGGTGAAAAACTGTTTTTT. Amino acid sequence: CSTRGIGEKLFF. This rearrangement joins TRBV29-1 to TRBJ1-4; the D gene is possibly TRBD1 (5 bases). This CDR3 is built from 12 residues. V gave up 8 bases and J gave up 7 bases, with 14 bases separating them. Per the germline V gene, CDR1 is SQVTM and CDR2 is ANQGSEA.

This clonotype showed up many times. The chain uses TRBV6-5 and TRBJ2-5; 8 bases fit TRBD1. Germline V gives CDR1 MNHEY, CDR2 SVGAGI. J was trimmed by 0 bases and V by 0 bases; bases with no gene match: 6. The CDR3 is 17 amino acids. CDR3: CASSYSLPGQDQETQYF. Written as DNA, the CDR3 is TGTGCCAGCAGTTACTCGCTCCCGGGACAGGACCAAGAGACCCAGTACTTC.

The chain joins TRBV2 to TRBJ1-5; D is undetermined. The CDR3 extends over 15 amino acids. Germline CDR1 is SNHLY and CDR2 is FYNNEI. V was trimmed by 1 base and J by 0 bases, leaving 7 bases between them. The CDR3 sequence: CASSEVLFSNQPQHF. The CDR3 bases are TGTGCCAGCAGTGAAGTTCTCTTTAGCAATCAGCCCCAGCATTTT.

Many counts were recorded for this clonotype. J is TRBJ1-2 and V is TRBV4-2; D is perhaps TRBD1 (5 bases). Germline V gene lookup returns CDR1 LGHNA and CDR2 YNFKEQ. This CDR3 is 15 amino acids long. Deletions cut 1 base from V and 4 bases from J, with 13 bases between. CDR3 amino acids: CASSQGAGNRYGYTF. For the CDR3, the DNA is TGTGCCAGCAGCCAAGGGGCAGGGAACCGCTATGGCTACACCTTC.

In this sample, this clonotype turned up a few times. The chain links TRBV12-3 or TRBV12-4 to TRBJ2-2, with D perhaps given as TRBD1 or TRBD2 (5 bases each). The CDR3 contains 15 residues. V was cut by 6 bases and J by 5 bases, with 16 bases left in between. The CDR3 reads CASRRDPFLTGELFF. The CDR3 nucleotides read TGTGCCAGCAGACGGGACCCTTTCCTGACCGGGGAGCTGTTTTTT.

This clonotype was recorded many times. The chain links TRBV5-1 to TRBJ2-1; 9 bases align to TRBD2. The CDR3 runs to 17 residues. Germline-derived CDR1 and CDR2 are SGHRS and YFSETQ. V lost 0 bases to trimming and J lost 8 bases; unmatched junction nucleotides: 12. The CDR3 here is CASSLAAGGGAVDEQFF. The CDR3 DNA sequence: TGCGCCAGCAGCTTGGCGGCGGGCGGGGGGGCCGTCGATGAGCAGTTCTTC. Using reference TRBV5-1 and TRBJ2-1 for the parts outside the CDR3, the full variable domain is KAGVTQTPRYLIKTRGQQVTLSCSPISGHRSVSWYQQTPGQGLQFLFEYFSETQRNKGNFPGRFSGRQFSNSRSEMNVSTLELGDSALYLCASSLAAGGGAVDEQFFGPGTRLTVL.

The chain employs TRBV4-3 and TRBJ2-4; 9 bases are shared with TRBD1. The J segment lost 15 bases and the V segment lost 4 bases, leaving 10 bases of the junction unmatched. This CDR3 contains 13 residues. The germline V gene encodes CDR1 LGHNA and CDR2 YSLEER. CDR3: CASSRSTGGPRYF. The CDR3 DNA is TGCGCCAGCAGCCGCAGTACAGGGGGCCCCCGGTACTTC.

This clonotype was counted many times. V usage is TRBV4-1 and J usage is TRBJ1-3; D not certain. V was cut by 4 bases and J by 4 bases, with 5 bases left in between. This CDR3 spans 12 amino acids. The germline V gene has CDR1 MGHRA and CDR2 YSYEKL. The CDR3, as DNA: TGCGCCAGCAGCCCCAGAGGAAACACCATATATTTT. Protein: CASSPRGNTIYF.

This chain joins TRBV25-1 and TRBJ1-1; TRBD1 matches at 7 bases. Germline lookup yields CDR1 MGHDK and CDR2 SYGVNS. The CDR3 totals 13 residues. With V trimmed by 6 bases and J by 3 bases, 4 bases remained unmatched. CDR3 in amino acids: CASRGQLDTEAFF. The CDR3 region has the DNA TGTGCCAGCAGGGGACAGCTGGACACTGAAGCTTTCTTT.

This clonotype has just a few counts. The chain employs TRBV5-6 and TRBJ2-2; 8 nucleotides line up with TRBD1. The CDR3 length is 15 residues. Germline-derived CDR1 and CDR2 are SGHDT and YYEEEE. V shed 4 bases, J shed 1 base, and the junction held 3 bases outside the gene matches. The CDR3 sequence: CASSRGQVNTGELFF. CDR3 nucleotide sequence: TGTGCCAGCAGCCGGGGACAGGTGAACACCGGGGAGCTGTTTTTT.

This chain joins TRBV12-3 or TRBV12-4 and TRBJ2-1; 9 positions match TRBD2. The CDR3 is made up of 16 amino acids. The V segment lost 5 bases and the J segment 8 bases; nucleotides outside the gene matches: 13. CDR3 amino acids: CASSSPMGLATHEQFF. The CDR3 DNA sequence: TGTGCCAGCAGTAGTCCCATGGGACTAGCCACCCATGAGCAGTTCTTC.